Following are 4 T cell receptor beta chains from one sample sequenced in a study of Tregs in tolerant kidney transplant recipients. Assay used: immunoSEQ multiplex PCR; TCRdb lists only in-frame clones, some missing. The sample table sets out about 48,000 clones. Sample: CD4+ T cells from blood, taken before the transplant. The origin of the receptors is a human donor who received a combined kidney and bone marrow transplant.

To note about this clone: The sequenced fragment ends 3 residues before the CDR3 boundary, so the rest is inferred from the germline J gene. The chain is built from TRBV6-1 and TRBJ2-3, with 11 bases lining up with TRBD2. Germline CDR1 reads MNHNS; CDR2 reads SASEGT. The CDR3 totals 17 residues. With V trimmed by 0 bases and J by 6 bases, 8 bases remained unmatched. Incomplete CDR3 DNA: TGTGCCAGCAGTGAAGCGGGTAGCGGGAGGGCGGGGGATACG. Translation: CASSEAGSGRAGDT. In full, the CDR3 is CASSEAGSGRAGDTQYF.

A note on this clone: The observed sequence ends 3 residues before the CDR3 terminus, with the missing tail filled in from the germline J gene. This chain uses TRBV12-5 with TRBJ2-2, with 9 positions matching TRBD1. CDR3 size: 17 residues. The germline V gene encodes CDR1 LGHNT and CDR2 FRNRAP. V lost 6 bases, J lost 6 bases, and 14 bases stayed unmatched. The sequenced part of the CDR3 DNA is TGTGCTAGTGGGAGGAACTGGGGACAGGGAAACGCCGGGGAG. It yields the protein CASGRNWGQGNAGE. Given in full, the CDR3 is CASGRNWGQGNAGELFF. Supplemented by reference TRBV12-5 and TRBJ2-2, the full variable domain reads DARVTQTPRHKVTEMGQEVTMRCQPILGHNTVFWYRQTMMQGLELLAYFRNRAPLDDSGMPKDRFSAEMPDATLATLKIQPSEPRDSAVYFCASGRNWGQGNAGELFFGEGSRLTVL.

Concerning this clone: The CDR3 end lies 3 residues beyond the end of the read and is filled in from the germline J gene. The chain has TRBV5-1 and TRBJ2-1; 9 bases are shared with TRBD2. The V segment lost 1 base and the J segment 3 bases; nucleotides outside the gene matches: 2. The V gene's germline CDR1 is SGHRS and CDR2 YFSETQ. The length of the CDR3 is 15 residues. CDR3 DNA, as far as it was read: TGCGCCAGCAGCTTGCGGCGGGAGGGCTACAATGAG. It yields the protein CASSLRREGYNE. The whole CDR3 is CASSLRREGYNEQFF.

As regards this clone: The read halts 3 residues ahead of the CDR3 end, with the missing end drawn from the germline J gene. V usage is TRBV19 and J usage is TRBJ1-1, with a possible D match to TRBD1 (5 bases). Trimming stripped 5 bases from V and 3 bases from J, with 10 bases between. CDR3 length: 13 residues. In germline, CDR1 is LNHDA, CDR2 SQIVND (reference sequence). CDR3: CASSEDRYTEAFF. The DNA read from the CDR3 is TGTGCCAGTAGTGAAGACAGATACACTGAA.